Below, 6 T cell receptor beta chains from the same sample are listed, as sequenced in a study of blood T cell repertoires in COVID-19. Some clones are missing from TCRdb's copy, which holds only in-frame ones; the method was immunoSEQ multiplex PCR. The profile shows 100,000 to 150,000 clones, roughly 86% of them singletons. Sequenced input: peripheral blood. Receptors were obtained from a woman in her 70s with COVID-19, enrolled during active disease.

The rearrangement uses TRBV3-1 (or the pseudogene TRBV3-2) and TRBJ1-1; D is unresolved. Germline CDR1 reads LGHDT; CDR2 reads YNNKEL (reference sequence). The V end lost 2 bases, the J end lost 4 bases, and 11 bases lay between the germline ends. The CDR3 consists of 14 residues. CDR3 amino acids: CASSQMATGTEAFF. The CDR3 DNA sequence: TGTGCCAGCAGCCAAATGGCGACGGGCACTGAAGCTTTCTTT.

This clone was observed once. The chain employs TRBV2 and TRBJ1-1; TRBD1 aligns across 7 bases. V shed 5 bases, J shed 9 bases, and the junction held 6 bases outside the gene matches. The CDR3 runs to 12 residues. Germline loops: CDR1 SNHLY, CDR2 FYNNEI. This CDR3 is CASSSDRTKAFF. CDR3 DNA sequence: TGTGCCAGCAGTTCGGACAGGACTAAAGCTTTCTTT.

The chain uses TRBV28 and TRBJ2-7, with 7 positions matching TRBD1. Germline lookup yields CDR1 MDHEN and CDR2 SYDVKM. Losses at the gene ends were 6 bases for V and 2 bases for J; bases not matched to a gene: 10. The CDR3 covers 15 residues. The CDR3: CASSQYRGRTYEQYF. The CDR3 DNA sequence: TGTGCCAGCAGCCAATACAGGGGAAGAACCTACGAGCAGTACTTC.

The CDR3 protein is CASSGRGQGLNTEAFF. Written as DNA, the CDR3 is TGCGCCAGCAGCGGGAGGGGACAGGGGTTGAACACTGAAGCTTTCTTT. This chain links TRBV5-1 with TRBJ1-1; 10 bases line up with TRBD1. The germline V gene has CDR1 SGHRS and CDR2 YFSETQ. The J segment lost 0 bases and the V segment lost 4 bases, leaving 6 bases of the junction unmatched. The CDR3 loop spans 16 amino acids.

V gene TRBV30 combines with J gene TRBJ1-3; D may be TRBD1 (5 bases). Trimming stripped 4 bases from V and 0 bases from J, with 10 bases between. CDR3 length: 14 amino acids. CDR1 and CDR2 (germline): GTSNPN, SVGIG (reference sequence). CDR3 in amino acids: CAWMSGNSGNTIYF. The CDR3 nucleotides are TGTGCCTGGATGTCAGGGAACTCTGGAAACACCATATATTTT.

This chain uses TRBV11-2 with TRBJ1-4, with D unclear. Trimming took off 4 bases at V and 8 bases at J, with 20 bases between the two ends. The CDR3 runs to 16 residues. The germline gives CDR1 SGHAT, CDR2 FQNNGV. CDR3 sequence reads: CASSSDRVLPREKLFF. The CDR3 DNA sequence: TGTGCCAGCAGCTCAGATCGAGTGTTGCCGAGGGAAAAACTGTTTTTT.